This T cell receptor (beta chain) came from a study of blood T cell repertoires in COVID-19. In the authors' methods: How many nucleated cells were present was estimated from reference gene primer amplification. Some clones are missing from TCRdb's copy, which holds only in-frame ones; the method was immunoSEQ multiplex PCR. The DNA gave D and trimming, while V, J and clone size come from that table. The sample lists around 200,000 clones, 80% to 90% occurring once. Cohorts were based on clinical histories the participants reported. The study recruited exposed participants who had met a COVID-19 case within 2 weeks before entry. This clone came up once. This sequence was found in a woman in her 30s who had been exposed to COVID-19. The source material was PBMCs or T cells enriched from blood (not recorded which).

Written as DNA, the CDR3 is TGCGCCAGCAGCCCAACCCCCGGACAGGGAGAGACCCAGTACTTC. This gives the protein CASSPTPGQGETQYF. J is TRBJ2-5 and V is TRBV5-1; 8 bases are a match to TRBD1. The CDR3 runs to 15 residues. The ends lost 4 bases at V and 4 bases at J; junction bases unmatched: 9. CDR1 is SGHRS and CDR2 is YFSETQ in the germline V gene.